Listed here is a single T cell receptor beta chain. This specimen comes from a study of control samples from healthy donors and cancer patients. Clones were read by immunoSEQ multiplex PCR, and TCRdb kept only the in-frame ones, dropping some. The sample carries roughly 150,000 clones, 85% to 90% recorded once. The germline CDR1 and CDR2 sequences are GTSNPN and SVGIG (reference sequence). This CDR3 has 14 amino acids. Trimming cost V 2 bases and J 4 bases; bases outside gene matches: 7. This rearrangement joins TRBV30 to TRBJ1-1; the match to TRBD1 covers 7 bases. The clonotype was recovered from a man between 18 and 29 years old in good health. The sample was blood. As DNA, the CDR3 is TGTGCCTGGAGTCGACAGGGATCTAGCACTGAAGCTTTCTTT. It translates to CAWSRQGSSTEAFF. The full variable domain, completed using reference TRBV30 and TRBJ1-1, is SQTIHQWPATLVQPVGSPLSLECTVEGTSNPNLYWYRQAAGRGLQLLFYSVGIGQISSEVPQNLSASRPQDRQFILSSKKLLLSDSGFYLCAWSRQGSSTEAFFGQGTRLTVV.